The source of this T cell receptor beta chain is a study of human T cells and chemical hapten exposure. TCRdb ran MiXCR on the RACE reads and lists one entry per CDR3 protein. The repertoire holds hundreds of thousands of distinct CDR3 sequences, just under 6.5% seen once, with around 6% in the top ten. The time point was: patch test 2, 6 weeks after DPC sensitization. Treatment defined: therapeutic diphenylcyclopropenone sensitization with weekly scalp DPC. At every patch-test visit, blood was drawn before the patch test was applied. From whole blood left unfractionated, total RNA was extracted. This clonotype occurred many times. This TCR derives from a woman aged 18-29 years with alopecia areata. Some clones in this sample may be carry-over from other donors' samples. Here the sequenced sample was whole blood, taken in connection with sensitization to the hapten diphenylcyclopropenone (DPC).

The CDR3 is CSALTTGAWMGTEAFF. For the CDR3, the DNA is TGCAGTGCTTTAACGACAGGGGCTTGGATGGGCACTGAAGCTTTCTTT. This chain connects TRBV20-1 to TRBJ1-1; 8 nucleotides line up with TRBD1. The CDR3 covers 16 residues. J gave up 4 bases and V 5 bases, and 15 bases lay outside the gene matches. Germline CDR1 and CDR2: DFQATT and SNEGSKA (reference sequence).